These T cell receptor beta chains were read from a single sample in a study of T cell changes during pregnancy in multiple sclerosis. Sequencing used immunoSEQ multiplex PCR; TCRdb keeps in-frame clones, though not all of them. The table includes roughly 80,000 clones, roughly 93% detected once. Sequencing was performed on peripheral blood, taken in the second trimester of pregnancy. Receptors were obtained from a female donor with multiple sclerosis, enrolled in a pregnancy study. Each CDR3 is given with its conserved first and last residue. A D gene is named only where the DNA matches it firmly. The listing skips clone size in some rows; elsewhere it reads once, few, many or a size class.

V: TRBV6-5
J: TRBJ1-2
D: TRBD1
size: .
DNA: TGTGCCAGCAGTTCTCGTGGTGGGACAGGGGGGAATGGCTACACCTTC
CDR3: CASSSRGGTGGNGYTF

V: TRBV6-4
J: TRBJ2-1
D: TRBD2
size: few
DNA: TGTGCCAGCAGTGACTCGAGCGGGGGGGCCAATGAGCAGTTCTTC
CDR3: CASSDSSGGANEQFF

V: TRBV5-1
J: TRBJ2-7
D: .
size: .
DNA: TGCGCCAGCAGCTTGGTCGGCGGCCAGGGCTACGAGCAGTACTTC
CDR3: CASSLVGGQGYEQYF

V: TRBV4-1
J: TRBJ1-1
D: .
size: .
DNA: TGCGCCAGCAGCCAAGATGGCTTCACTGAAGCTTTCTTT
CDR3: CASSQDGFTEAFF

V: TRBV5-4
J: TRBJ1-1
D: .
size: .
DNA: TGTGCCAGCAGCTTGGACCGGGATCCTGAAGCTTTCTTT
CDR3: CASSLDRDPEAFF

V: TRBV18
J: TRBJ1-1
D: .
size: .
DNA: TGTGCCAGCTCACCAGGGGCGAACACTGAAGCTTTCTTT
CDR3: CASSPGANTEAFF

V: TRBV11-1
J: TRBJ1-1
D: .
size: .
DNA: TGTGCCAGCAGCTTACGAGGGAGGAACACTGAAGCTTTCTTT
CDR3: CASSLRGRNTEAFF

V: TRBV14
J: TRBJ1-1
D: .
size: .
DNA: TGTGCCAGCAGCCAAGGGCCAGGGGAGTTCACTGAAGCTTTCTTT
CDR3: CASSQGPGEFTEAFF

V: TRBV15
J: TRBJ1-1
D: .
size: few
DNA: TGTGCCACTCGTGGCGACGGGGATGTTACCGCTGAAGCTTTCTTT
CDR3: CATRGDGDVTAEAFF

V: TRBV18
J: TRBJ1-3
D: TRBD1
size: .
DNA: TGTGCCAGCTCACCCCTCGACAGGGTGGAGGGAAACACCATATATTTT
CDR3: CASSPLDRVEGNTIYF

V: TRBV5-1
J: TRBJ2-7
D: TRBD2
size: .
DNA: TGCGCCAGCACCTTGGGACTAGCGGGCCCCGCCTCCTACGAGCAGTACTTC
CDR3: CASTLGLAGPASYEQYF

V: TRBV5-1
J: TRBJ1-6
D: .
size: .
DNA: TGCGCCAGCAGCTCAGGACGGGACTATTCACCCCTCCACTTT
CDR3: CASSSGRDYSPLHF

V: TRBV30
J: TRBJ1-3
D: .
size: .
DNA: TGTGCCTGGAATTCTATAAACGGAAACACCATATATTTT
CDR3: CAWNSINGNTIYF

V: TRBV2
J: TRBJ1-1
D: .
size: .
DNA: TGTGCCAGCTACAGGGAAGTAGGCACTGAAGCTTTCTTT
CDR3: CASYREVGTEAFF

V: TRBV2
J: TRBJ1-5
D: .
size: .
DNA: TGTGCCAGCAGCCTACAGGGAATGGGGAGCAATCAGCCCCAGCATTTT
CDR3: CASSLQGMGSNQPQHF

V: TRBV13
J: TRBJ1-1
D: TRBD1
size: .
DNA: TGTGCCAGCAGCCCATATAGGACAGGGTACGGAGCTTTCTTT
CDR3: CASSPYRTGYGAFF

V: TRBV7-6
J: TRBJ1-1
D: TRBD1
size: .
DNA: TGTGCCAGCAGCTTATCAGGGACAGGGGCGAACACTGAAGCTTTCTTT
CDR3: CASSLSGTGANTEAFF

V: TRBV27
J: TRBJ1-5
D: .
size: few
DNA: TGTGCCAGCAGTTTATTGGGGGGGATCGAGCCCCAGCATTTT
CDR3: CASSLLGGIEPQHF

V: TRBV5-6
J: TRBJ1-4
D: TRBD1
size: .
DNA: TGTGCCAGCAGCCAGACAGGGGTTGGGGAAAAACTGTTTTTT
CDR3: CASSQTGVGEKLFF

V: TRBV15
J: TRBJ1-4
D: TRBD1
size: .
DNA: TGTGCCACCGTTCAAGGGGGACAGGGAGGTGAAAAACTGTTTTTT
CDR3: CATVQGGQGGEKLFF

V: TRBV5-1
J: TRBJ2-3
D: .
size: .
DNA: TGCGCCAGCAGCTTGGCGGGGGAACTACGCACAGATACGCAGTATTTT
CDR3: CASSLAGELRTDTQYF

V: TRBV10-3
J: TRBJ1-3
D: .
size: .
DNA: TGTGCCATCAGTGAGCCCTACAGGGTCTCTGGAAACACCATATATTTT
CDR3: CAISEPYRVSGNTIYF

V: TRBV6-5
J: TRBJ2-5
D: TRBD1
size: .
DNA: TGTGCCAGCAGTTACCCCCCGGGGACAGGGAGAGAGACCCAGTACTTC
CDR3: CASSYPPGTGRETQYF

V: TRBV27
J: TRBJ1-5
D: .
size: .
DNA: TGTGCCAGCAGTTTCTTAGGGGTGGATCAGCCCCAGCATTTT
CDR3: CASSFLGVDQPQHF

V: TRBV15
J: TRBJ1-4
D: .
size: .
DNA: TGTGCCATCAGCAGGAGGGATGAGAAACTGTTTTTT
CDR3: CAISRRDEKLFF

V: TRBV5-1
J: TRBJ2-1
D: .
size: .
DNA: TGCGCCAGCAGCGGCGGAACAGGAGCGCCCGGTTATGAGCAGTTCTTC
CDR3: CASSGGTGAPGYEQFF

V: TRBV7-3
J: TRBJ1-2
D: .
size: .
DNA: TGTGCCAGCAGCGAAGGGGCGGGGGCGAGTAACTATGGCTACACCTTC
CDR3: CASSEGAGASNYGYTF

V: TRBV19
J: TRBJ2-7
D: .
size: .
DNA: TGTGCCAGTTCGTCCGGGAGTCGCGGGTACGAGCAGTACTTC
CDR3: CASSSGSRGYEQYF

V: TRBV7-9
J: TRBJ1-1
D: .
size: .
DNA: TGTGCCAGCAGCCCGACGCCGGGACATGAAGCTTTCTTT
CDR3: CASSPTPGHEAFF

V: TRBV27
J: TRBJ2-1
D: .
size: .
DNA: TGTGCCAGCAGTTTTACCGTGACTACCCCCTACAATGAGCAGTTCTTC
CDR3: CASSFTVTTPYNEQFF

V: TRBV6-4
J: TRBJ1-2
D: .
size: .
DNA: TGTGCCAGCAGCAAAGAACAGAGTTCATATGGCTACACCTTC
CDR3: CASSKEQSSYGYTF

V: TRBV10-3
J: TRBJ1-4
D: .
size: .
DNA: TGTGCCATCAGTGAGCGGAGAAATGAAAAACTGTTTTTT
CDR3: CAISERRNEKLFF